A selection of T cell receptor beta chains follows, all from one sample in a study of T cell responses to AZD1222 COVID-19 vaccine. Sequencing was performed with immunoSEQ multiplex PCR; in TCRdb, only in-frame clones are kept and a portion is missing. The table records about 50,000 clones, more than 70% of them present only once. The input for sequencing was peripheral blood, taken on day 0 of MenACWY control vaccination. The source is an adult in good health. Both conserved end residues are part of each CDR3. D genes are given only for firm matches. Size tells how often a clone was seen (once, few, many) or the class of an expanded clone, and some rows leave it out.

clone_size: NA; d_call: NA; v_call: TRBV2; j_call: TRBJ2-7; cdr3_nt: TGTGCCAGCAATCAGAGGATGGGCGAGCAGTACTTC; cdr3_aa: CASNQRMGEQYF
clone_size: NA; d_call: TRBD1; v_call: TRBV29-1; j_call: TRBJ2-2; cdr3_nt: TGCAGCGTCTTCTTACAGGGGACCCAGAACACCGGGGAGCTGTTTTTT; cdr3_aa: CSVFLQGTQNTGELFF
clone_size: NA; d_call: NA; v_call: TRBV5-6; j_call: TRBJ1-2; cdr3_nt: TGTGCCAGCAGCCCAACTAGACTCAGAAAACCCTATGGCTACACCTTC; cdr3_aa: CASSPTRLRKPYGYTF
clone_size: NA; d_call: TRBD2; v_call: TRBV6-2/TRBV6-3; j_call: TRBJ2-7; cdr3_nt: TGTGCCAGCAGCCGTAGCGGGAGGGGAGACGAGCAGTACTTC; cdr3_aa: CASSRSGRGDEQYF
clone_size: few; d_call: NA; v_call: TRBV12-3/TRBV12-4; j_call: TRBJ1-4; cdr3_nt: TGTGCCAGCAGTTTAGGGGCGGGGAGCATTCTGTTTTTT; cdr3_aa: CASSLGAGSILFF
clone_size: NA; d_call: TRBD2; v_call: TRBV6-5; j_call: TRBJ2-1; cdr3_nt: TGTGCCAGCACCGAACAGGGACTAGCGGGAGCTGAGCAGTTCTTC; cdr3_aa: CASTEQGLAGAEQFF
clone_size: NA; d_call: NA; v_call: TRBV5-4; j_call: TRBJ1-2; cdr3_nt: TGTGCCAGCAGCTTGGCCGTAGGGGAGAGGTATGGCTACACCTTC; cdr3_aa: CASSLAVGERYGYTF
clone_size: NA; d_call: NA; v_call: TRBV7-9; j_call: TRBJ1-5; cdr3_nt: TGTGCCAGCAGCTTAGCGGTCGGGGCAACTAATCAGCCCCAGCATTTT; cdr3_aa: CASSLAVGATNQPQHF
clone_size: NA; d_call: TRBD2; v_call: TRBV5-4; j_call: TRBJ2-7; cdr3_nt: TGTGCCAGCAGCCCGGGGACTAGCGGGAGCAACGAGCAGTACTTC; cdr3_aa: CASSPGTSGSNEQYF
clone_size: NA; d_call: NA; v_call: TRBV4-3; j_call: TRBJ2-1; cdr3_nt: TGCGCCAGCAGCCAAGATCGGGCTGGAAACAATGAGCAGTTCTTC; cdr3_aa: CASSQDRAGNNEQFF
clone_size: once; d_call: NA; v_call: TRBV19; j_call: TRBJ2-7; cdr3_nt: TGTGCCAGTAGTATGGCGGTAAGCTCCTACGAGCAGTACTTC; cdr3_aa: CASSMAVSSYEQYF
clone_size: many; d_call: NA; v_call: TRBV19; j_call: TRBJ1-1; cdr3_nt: TGTGCCAGTAGTTCCCGGGGGGCGGGACTTGAAGCTTTCTTT; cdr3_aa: CASSSRGAGLEAFF
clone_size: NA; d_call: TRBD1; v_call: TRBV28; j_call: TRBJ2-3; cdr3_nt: TGTGCCAGCAGTTTAGTAGGGGGCCCTTTGGGTACGCAGTATTTT; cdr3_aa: CASSLVGGPLGTQYF
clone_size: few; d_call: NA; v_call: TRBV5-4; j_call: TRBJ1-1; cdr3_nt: TGTGCCAGCAGCTTGGGTGGGGGGGTGAACACTGAAGCTTTCTTT; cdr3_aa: CASSLGGGVNTEAFF
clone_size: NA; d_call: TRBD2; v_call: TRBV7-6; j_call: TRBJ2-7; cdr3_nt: TGTGCCAGCAGCTCGACCGGGACTAGTTACTACGAGCAGTACTTC; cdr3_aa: CASSSTGTSYYEQYF
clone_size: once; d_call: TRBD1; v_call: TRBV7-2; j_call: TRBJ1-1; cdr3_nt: TGTGCCAGCAGCTTGGCAGGGGGGATGGGTGAAGCTTTCTTT; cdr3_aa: CASSLAGGMGEAFF
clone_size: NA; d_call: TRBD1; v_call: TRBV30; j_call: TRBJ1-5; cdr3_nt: TGTGCCTGGAGCCGGACAGGGTATTTGGGCCAGCATTTT; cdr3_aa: CAWSRTGYLGQHF
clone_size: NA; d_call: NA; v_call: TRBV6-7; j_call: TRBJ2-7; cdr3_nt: TGTGCCAGCAGTTACTCCCGCGGGGCGGGATCAGTATCCTACGAGCAGTACTTC; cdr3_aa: CASSYSRGAGSVSYEQYF
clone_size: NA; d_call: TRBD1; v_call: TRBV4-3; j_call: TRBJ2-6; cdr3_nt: TGCGCCAGCAGTACCTCCCTCACAGGGGGCGCATCCGGGGCCAACGTCCTGACTTTC; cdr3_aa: CASSTSLTGGASGANVLTF
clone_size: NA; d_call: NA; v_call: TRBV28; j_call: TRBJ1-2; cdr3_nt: TGTGCCAGCAGTCAAGGGGGAACTAACTATGGCTACACCTTC; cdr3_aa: CASSQGGTNYGYTF
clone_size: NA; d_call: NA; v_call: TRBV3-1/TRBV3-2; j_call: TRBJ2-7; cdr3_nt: TGTGCCAGCAGCCAAGATTTGGCCCGCTACGAGCAGTACTTC; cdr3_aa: CASSQDLARYEQYF
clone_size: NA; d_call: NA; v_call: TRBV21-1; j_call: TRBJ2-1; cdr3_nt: TGTGCCAGCAGCAAAGTAAGGGACAGGGGCCACAATGAGCAGTTCTTC; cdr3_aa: CASSKVRDRGHNEQFF
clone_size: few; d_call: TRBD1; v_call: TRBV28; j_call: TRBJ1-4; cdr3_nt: TGTGCCAGCAGTCCCCCGGGACAGGGAAATGAAAAACTGTTTTTT; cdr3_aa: CASSPPGQGNEKLFF
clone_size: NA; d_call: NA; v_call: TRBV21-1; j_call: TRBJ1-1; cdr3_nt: TGTGCCAGCAGGAGACAGGGGACGTATGAAGCTTTCTTT; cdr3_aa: CASRRQGTYEAFF